Each of the 16 T cell receptor beta chains below was sequenced from the same sample in a study of cytomegalovirus exposure and HLA in healthy donors. In the PCR, 60 Vbeta and 13 Jbeta primers were used. Only in-frame clones appear in the TCRdb table, and some are missing; sequencing was by immunoSEQ multiplex PCR. The sample holds roughly 190,000 clones, about three quarters seen once. Sequences were obtained from PBMCs. The receptors were sampled from a female donor in good health and CMV-seronegative.

V usage is TRBV28 and J usage is TRBJ2-1; tentatively, D is TRBD2 (6 bases). Trimming took off 4 bases at V and 0 bases at J, with 19 bases between the two ends. This CDR3 has 18 residues. CDR1 and CDR2 from the germline V gene are MDHEN and SYDVKM. The CDR3 protein is CASSSLWDWASSYNEQFF. The CDR3 region has the DNA TGTGCCAGCAGTTCCTTATGGGACTGGGCTAGCTCCTACAATGAGCAGTTCTTC.

This chain uses TRBV30 with TRBJ1-2, with TRBD1 as a possible D gene (5 bases). CDR3 length: 12 amino acids. Germline-derived CDR1 and CDR2 are GTSNPN and SVGIG (reference sequence). V was cut by 1 base and J by 8 bases, with 11 bases left in between. The CDR3 region has the DNA TGTGCCTGGAGTGGGGGCATAGGGGGCTACACCTTC. Translated, it gives CAWSGGIGGYTF. The full variable domain, with the rest looked up from reference TRBV30 and TRBJ1-2, is SQTIHQWPATLVQPVGSPLSLECTVEGTSNPNLYWYRQAAGRGLQLLFYSVGIGQISSEVPQNLSASRPQDRQFILSSKKLLLSDSGFYLCAWSGGIGGYTFGSGTRLTVV.

This clone was seen a handful of times. The CDR3 nucleotides are TGTGCCAGCAGTTTATCCGCGGGGAACTATGGCTACACCTTC. It yields the protein CASSLSAGNYGYTF. This chain connects TRBV28 to TRBJ1-2; D gene ambiguous. The germline CDR1 and CDR2 sequences are MDHEN and SYDVKM. Between the trimmed V and J ends, which lost 1 base and 2 bases, there was a span of 8 bases. CDR3 length equals 14 residues.

The DNA for the CDR3 is TGCGCCAGCAGCCAGGAAACCTCCGGGACAGCTAACTATGGCTACACCTTC. This encodes CASSQETSGTANYGYTF. The chain couples TRBV4-1 to TRBJ1-2, with 7 bases aligning to TRBD1. Germline V gene lookup returns CDR1 MGHRA and CDR2 YSYEKL. The CDR3 extends over 17 amino acids. V was pared by 3 bases and J by 0 bases, with 10 bases of the junction left unmatched.

The chain recombines TRBV7-3 with TRBJ2-1; 10 bases are a match to TRBD2. The J segment lost 5 bases and the V segment lost 2 bases, leaving 9 bases of the junction unmatched. The germline V gene has CDR1 SGHTA and CDR2 FQGTGA. The CDR3 has 17 amino acids. Here the CDR3 DNA reads TGTGCCAGCAGCTTATTCGCGGGGACTAGCGCCCACAATGAGCAGTTCTTC. Translated, it gives CASSLFAGTSAHNEQFF. The full variable domain, with the rest looked up from reference TRBV7-3 and TRBJ2-1, is GAGVSQTPSNKVTEKGKYVELRCDPISGHTALYWYRQSLGQGPEFLIYFQGTGAADDSGLPNDRFFAVRPEGSVSTLKIQRTERGDSAVYLCASSLFAGTSAHNEQFFGPGTRLTVL.

For the CDR3, the DNA is TGCGCCAGCAGTCCCAGGGGGCGAACTGAAGCTTTCTTT. This sequence encodes CASSPRGRTEAFF. The chain couples TRBV5-1 to TRBJ1-1; TRBD1 matches 8 bases. The V gene end was trimmed by 5 bases and the J gene end by 5 bases; junction bases not matched to a gene: 5. The CDR3 extends over 13 amino acids. Germline V gene data show CDR1 as SGHRS and CDR2 as YFSETQ. Full variable domain (rest looked up from reference TRBV5-1 and TRBJ1-1): KAGVTQTPRYLIKTRGQQVTLSCSPISGHRSVSWYQQTPGQGLQFLFEYFSETQRNKGNFPGRFSGRQFSNSRSEMNVSTLELGDSALYLCASSPRGRTEAFFGQGTRLTVV.

V and J are TRBV7-9 and TRBJ2-3, with 9 bases aligning to TRBD2. This CDR3 is built from 16 residues. Losses at the gene ends were 6 bases for V and 5 bases for J; bases not matched to a gene: 12. Per germline, CDR1 SEHNR and CDR2 FQNEAQ (reference sequence). The chain's CDR3 is CASRDIAGVRKDTQYF. CDR3 nucleotides: TGTGCCAGCAGGGATATAGCGGGAGTCAGGAAAGATACGCAGTATTTT.

This chain uses TRBV4-1 with TRBJ2-7; D not certain. CDR1 is MGHRA, CDR2 YSYEKL, per germline. Trimming took 2 bases from V and 2 from J, leaving 7 bases between them. The CDR3 totals 13 residues. This chain's CDR3 is CASSQPQAYEQYF. Here the CDR3 DNA reads TGCGCCAGCAGCCAACCCCAGGCCTACGAGCAGTACTTC.

This sequence joins TRBV15 and TRBJ2-5; maybe TRBD2 (6 bases). The CDR3 covers 15 residues. The germline CDR1 and CDR2 sequences are LNHNV and YYDKDF (reference sequence). Trimming removed 1 base at V and 5 bases at J, with 14 bases between. The CDR3: CATSRVDGSGETQYF. CDR3 nucleotides: TGTGCCACCAGCAGAGTGGACGGGAGTGGTGAGACCCAGTACTTC. The whole variable domain, remainder taken from reference TRBV15 and TRBJ2-5, is DAMVIQNPRYQVTQFGKPVTLSCSQTLNHNVMYWYQQKSSQAPKLLFHYYDKDFNNEADTPDNFQSRRPNTSFCFLDIRSPGLGDTAMYLCATSRVDGSGETQYFGPGTRLLVL.

The chain couples TRBV15 to TRBJ2-5, with 9 bases identical to TRBD1. Trimming at V came to 0 bases and at J to 4 bases, leaving 3 bases not matched to a gene. The CDR3 loop spans 15 amino acids. Per the germline V gene, CDR1 is LNHNV and CDR2 is YYDKDF (reference sequence). The CDR3, as DNA: TGTGCCACCAGCAGAGATCCGACAGGGGGAGAGACCCAGTACTTC. This sequence encodes CATSRDPTGGETQYF.

This clone is a singleton in its sample. The J gene is TRBJ1-3, the V gene TRBV25-1; 7 bases are a match to TRBD1. The length of the CDR3 is 16 residues. J gave up 1 base and V 4 bases, and 7 bases lay outside the gene matches. Looked up from germline, CDR1 is MGHDK and CDR2 is SYGVNS. CDR3: CASSVTGQPSGNTIYF. Here the CDR3 DNA reads TGTGCCAGCAGTGTAACGGGACAGCCATCTGGAAACACCATATATTTT.

The chain carries TRBV28 and TRBJ1-2; D perhaps matches TRBD1 (6 bases). The CDR3 extends over 14 amino acids. The germline V gene encodes CDR1 MDHEN and CDR2 SYDVKM. With 7 bases removed from V and 5 bases from J, the gap between germline ends came to 17 bases. CDR3 residues: CASTPPGTTYGYTF. The CDR3 DNA sequence: TGTGCCAGCACCCCCCCCGGGACAACATATGGCTACACCTTC.

The V gene is TRBV5-1, the J gene TRBJ2-3; tentatively, D is TRBD2 (5 bases). V was shortened by 4 bases and J by 0 bases, with 15 bases between the two germline ends. The CDR3 is 16 residues long. Looked up from germline, CDR1 is SGHRS and CDR2 is YFSETQ. Here the CDR3 reads CASSLFARGSTDTQYF. CDR3 DNA: TGCGCCAGCAGCCTCTTCGCTCGGGGAAGCACAGATACGCAGTATTTT.

This clone was recorded only once. The chain employs TRBV5-6 and TRBJ1-2; 8 bases map to TRBD1. Looked up from germline, CDR1 is SGHDT and CDR2 is YYEEEE. The V segment lost 4 bases and the J segment 10 bases; nucleotides outside the gene matches: 12. CDR3 length equals 14 residues. CDR3 sequence: CASSPERTGYDYTF. CDR3 nucleotide sequence: TGTGCCAGCAGCCCCGAAAGGACAGGGTACGACTACACCTTC.

The gene calls are TRBV4-1 and TRBJ2-2; TRBD2 matches at 11 bases. The V gene's germline CDR1 is MGHRA and CDR2 YSYEKL. The CDR3 sequence is 18 residues long. V lost 3 bases and J lost 4; bases outside the gene matches: 10. CDR3 protein: CASSHLLPLAGGTGELFF. CDR3 nucleotide sequence: TGCGCCAGCAGCCACCTCCTACCCCTAGCGGGAGGCACCGGGGAGCTGTTTTTT.

The V and J genes are TRBV21-1 and TRBJ2-3; TRBD2, as called in the table, went unchecked against the DNA. TRBV21-1 is recorded as a pseudogene. The CDR3 spans 13 residues. The CDR3 nucleotides read TGTGCCAGCCAAAGCGGTAGCACAGATACGCAGTATTTT. This gives the protein CASQSGSTDTQYF.